The T cell receptor (beta chain) under discussion was sequenced for a study of blood T cell repertoires in COVID-19. Study context: T cells, B-cell-depleted T cells, or PBMCs supplied cDNA or gDNA.

V gave up 8 bases and J gave up 6 bases, with 18 bases separating them. In germline, CDR1 is SGHAT, CDR2 FQNNGV. The CDR3 is made up of 14 amino acids. Study members were between roughly 18 and 100 years old and lived in 25 or so US regions. Using immunoSEQ multiplex PCR, the repertoire was profiled, and TCRdb retains in-frame clones only, with some absent. This table has 220,000 or so clones, approximately 85% appearing once. The chain combines TRBV11-2 with TRBJ2-3; D perhaps matches TRBD2 (6 bases). The sample consisted of PBMCs or T cells enriched from blood (not recorded which). This sequence was found in a woman in her 50s who had recovered from COVID-19. CDR3 bases: TGTGCCAGCGGCACGATCGGGACTTCGGATACGCAGTATTTT. Translation: CASGTIGTSDTQYF.